Described below is a single TCR beta chain sequence and its context. This clone was counted a few times. Its target antigen remains unknown. The input lacks base qualities; no much larger clone sits a single base away. The entire amount of isolated RNA was reverse transcribed using the High Capacity cDNA Reverse Transcription Kit, so the sequenced TCRB transcripts were expressed ones. Deep immunoSEQ sequencing was applied to naive, central memory and regulatory T cell samples, giving an average of about 3.57 million total reads per sample. Sorted cells were lysed in RLT buffer, and RNA was extracted using DNase-treated RNeasy Micro or Mini kits according to cell number. Each cell subset was processed separately to prevent cross-contamination, with patient and healthy donor samples processed together. The immunoSEQ multiplex PCR was used to amplify TCRB sequences from cDNA, generating 87-bp fragments that spanned the CDR3 region. The amplicons were sequenced using the Illumina HiSeq platform. On the study's bioinformatics: PCR bias was computationally corrected using synthetic template baselines, reads within Hamming distance 2 were collapsed, and singletons that could not be merged were discarded. Reads were aligned to IMGT to assign V, D and J genes, CDR3 length, and insertions or deletions at six rearrangement sites. Clonotype counts were normalized to sorted cell number within each subset before computing true diversity and Gini coefficients with the tcR R package. The overlap coefficient, calculated on TCRB nucleotide sequences, was used to measure repertoire sharing. Out-of-frame TCRB sequences from naive cells were analyzed to stand in for the pre-selection repertoire. TCRdb obtained this table from immuneACCESS and retained in-frame rearrangements with V and J assigned. These tables miss some clones; where compared with another copy, unresolved V genes account for less than half of the shortfall, and the remainder is unexplained. V and J calls and clone size follow that table, whereas D and trimming were derived from the DNA. Counted in this sample were some 660,000 clones; around 15% of them appeared once. The ten largest make up 0.03% to 0.045% of the sample.

This sample stems from a study of beta chain features in type 1 diabetes (dated by TCRdb to the late 2010s). About the full investigation: Mean age, gender distribution, total cell number and subset yield were not different between patients and healthy donors. Across all samples, some 100,000,000 sorted cells were examined, and cell number per subset correlated strongly with RNA yield. The study compared TCRB repertoires of sorted circulating CD4+ T cell subsets between recently diagnosed type 1 diabetes patients and matched healthy donors. Regulatory and stem cell-like memory subsets were isolated from only 8 patients and about eight healthy donors, whereas naive and central memory subsets came from all 28 donors.

The paper as a whole reports these results and caveats: Because cDNA rather than genomic DNA was sequenced, highly expressing activated cells could have been over-represented, although no difference in activation and CD3 levels was found between groups. Patients with type 1 diabetes made fewer insertions and deleted more nucleotides at VDJ recombination sites, implying thymic rearrangement abnormalities. Naive, central memory and regulatory TCRB repertoires appeared more similar among patients than among healthy donors. Shorter templates might be favored by PCR, yet because patient and control samples were amplified and corrected together, any such skew would affect both groups equally. In all four CD4+ subsets, TCRB CDR3 length was moderately but significantly shorter in type 1 diabetes patients. HLA sub-analyses involved small numbers of individuals, so any influence of HLA type on TCRB rearrangement remained unresolved.

Each donor gave one peripheral blood draw, about 100 mL on average, collected into heparinised tubes. A BD FACSAria II and a panel including CD45RO, CCR7, CD25, CD127, CD95 and CD27 were used to sort naive, central memory, regulatory and stem cell-like memory CD4+ T cells. All sorted populations exceeded 98% purity. PBMCs were separated immediately by Lymphoprep density gradient centrifugation and were stained directly, without being cultured. So that batch effects would be minimized, each experiment stained and sorted samples in pairs, pairing one healthy donor with one patient. V and J are truncated by 3 bases and 1 base respectively, leaving an intervening sequence of 15 bases. Reading from cysteine to phenylalanine, the CDR3 counts 15 amino acids. Kept here is only the CDR3 DNA, which spans 45 bases and is read in frame from base 1. As encoded in the germline V gene (reference sequence), CDR1 is GTSNPN while CDR2 is SVGIG.

The sequencing sample was made of naive CD4+ T cells from blood. Interpreted using the paper, the cell subset or site label stands for: true naive CD4+ T cells. The sequence was obtained from a man between 18 and 35 years old with type 1 diabetes. Recombination linked TRBV30 to TRBJ1-1; the best D guess is TRBD1, with 6 bases matching. The sequenced DNA is TGTGCCTGGAGCATTCATGGGACAACGAACACTGAAGCTTTCTTT. It translates to CAWSIHGTTNTEAFF.